Each of the 10 T cell receptor beta chains below was sequenced from the same sample in a study of blood T cell repertoires in COVID-19. Data came from immunoSEQ multiplex PCR; TCRdb stores just in-frame clones and leaves some out. The top ten clones hold roughly 3.6% of a sample with about 380,000 clones, about 85% of them seen once. The sequencing input was peripheral blood. The receptors originated from a woman aged 18 to 35 with acute or convalescent COVID-19.

This clone was detected a few times. The chain recombines TRBV27 with TRBJ1-5; unclear D gene. In germline, CDR1 is MNHEY, CDR2 SMNVEV (reference sequence). The CDR3 runs 12 residues. V was shortened by 3 bases and J by 3 bases, with 3 bases between the two germline ends. The CDR3 sequence is CASSFYNQPQHF. CDR3 nucleotide sequence: TGTGCCAGCAGTTTTTACAATCAGCCCCAGCATTTT.

The chain has TRBV7-2 and TRBJ1-3; maybe TRBD1 (5 bases). V was trimmed by 4 bases and J by 0 bases, leaving 7 bases between them. CDR1 is SGHTA and CDR2 is FQGNSA in the germline V gene. CDR3 size: 14 residues. CDR3 protein: CASSWGDSGNTIYF. DNA of the CDR3: TGTGCCAGCAGCTGGGGGGACTCTGGAAACACCATATATTTT.

This clone was found a few times. The rearrangement links TRBV5-1 to TRBJ1-1; the D gene is possibly TRBD1 (5 bases). V shed 0 bases and J shed 1 base, with 10 bases lying between them. The CDR3 length is 15 residues. Germline CDR1 SGHRS, CDR2 YFSETQ. CDR3: CASSLESQGNTEAFF. The CDR3 DNA reads TGCGCCAGCAGCTTGGAATCGCAGGGGAACACTGAAGCTTTCTTT.

This chain uses TRBV7-9 with TRBJ1-6; 8 nucleotides agree with TRBD1. V lost 5 bases, J lost 9 bases, and 0 bases stayed unmatched. The CDR3 has 12 amino acids. Germline CDR1 is SEHNR and CDR2 is FQNEAQ (reference sequence). DNA of the CDR3: TGTGCCAGCAGCGGGACAGGTTCACCCCTCCACTTT. Translating it yields CASSGTGSPLHF.

The sample holds many counts of this clone. The chain is built from TRBV10-2 and TRBJ2-7; D possibly corresponds to TRBD2 (6 bases). This CDR3 spans 14 amino acids. V was cut by 6 bases and J by 3 bases, with 15 bases left in between. The V gene's germline CDR1 is WSHSY and CDR2 SAAADI. The CDR3 bases are TGCGCCAGCAGCTCTCAGGGACTTTTCTACGAGCAGTACTTC. It specifies CASSSQGLFYEQYF.

This chain uses TRBV4-2 with TRBJ2-7; TRBD1 matches 12 bases. Looked up from germline, CDR1 is LGHNA and CDR2 is YNFKEQ. Trimming at V came to 3 bases and at J to 5 bases, leaving 8 bases not matched to a gene. The CDR3 has 16 amino acids. The CDR3 spells CASSHSRDRGLNEQYF. The CDR3 coding sequence is TGTGCCAGCAGCCACTCGCGGGACAGGGGGCTAAACGAGCAGTACTTC.

This chain links TRBV27 with TRBJ2-7; D is undetermined. The CDR3 consists of 15 residues. The germline V gene has CDR1 MNHEY and CDR2 SMNVEV (reference sequence). Trimming cost V 6 bases and J 3 bases, with 18 bases left between them. The CDR3 loop is CASRNGSAIIYEQYF. As DNA, the CDR3 is TGTGCCAGCAGAAACGGGTCAGCTATCATCTACGAGCAGTACTTC.

V and J are TRBV3-1 (or the pseudogene TRBV3-2) and TRBJ1-2, with D uncertain. With 7 bases removed from V and 5 bases from J, the gap between germline ends came to 14 bases. The CDR3 spans 13 residues. The germline V gene encodes CDR1 LGHDT and CDR2 YNNKEL (reference sequence). This CDR3 reads CASTKDAGYGYTF. The CDR3 DNA sequence: TGTGCCAGCACCAAAGACGCGGGGTATGGCTACACCTTC.

The genes are TRBV11-2 and TRBJ2-1; D is possibly TRBD2 (5 bases). The CDR3 sequence is 14 residues long. Trimming took 2 bases from V and 6 from J, leaving 11 bases between them. Germline V lookup: CDR1 SGHAT, CDR2 FQNNGV. CDR3 sequence (DNA): TGTGCCAGCAGCTTACTGGGGAGCGGCAATGAGCAGTTCTTC. This translates into CASSLLGSGNEQFF.

The rearrangement links TRBV10-3 to TRBJ1-1, with TRBD1 identical over 7 bases. The CDR3 has 13 residues. Germline loops: CDR1 ENHRY, CDR2 SYGVKD. V trimming: 4 bases; J trimming: 4 bases; junction bases outside the gene matches: 3. CDR3 DNA: TGTGCCATCAGTGCTCAGGGGGGCACTGAAGCTTTCTTT. Protein: CAISAQGGTEAFF.